This T cell receptor beta chain is from a study of control samples from healthy donors and cancer patients. V dropped 2 bases and J dropped 4; count of bases not matched to a gene: 7. The germline CDR1 and CDR2 sequences are SEHNR and FQNEAQ (reference sequence). CDR3 length: 15 residues. Measured with immunoSEQ multiplex PCR; TCRdb has only the in-frame clones, and not every one. The sample records 150,000 or so clones, about 94% being singletons. The TCR originated in a middle-aged man in good health. The specimen sequenced was blood. The chain is built from TRBV7-9 and TRBJ2-7, with 8 bases aligning to TRBD1. CDR3 coding DNA: TGTGCCAGCAGCTTACAGGGGGCGAGTAGTTACGAGCAGTACTTC. This translates into CASSLQGASSYEQYF.